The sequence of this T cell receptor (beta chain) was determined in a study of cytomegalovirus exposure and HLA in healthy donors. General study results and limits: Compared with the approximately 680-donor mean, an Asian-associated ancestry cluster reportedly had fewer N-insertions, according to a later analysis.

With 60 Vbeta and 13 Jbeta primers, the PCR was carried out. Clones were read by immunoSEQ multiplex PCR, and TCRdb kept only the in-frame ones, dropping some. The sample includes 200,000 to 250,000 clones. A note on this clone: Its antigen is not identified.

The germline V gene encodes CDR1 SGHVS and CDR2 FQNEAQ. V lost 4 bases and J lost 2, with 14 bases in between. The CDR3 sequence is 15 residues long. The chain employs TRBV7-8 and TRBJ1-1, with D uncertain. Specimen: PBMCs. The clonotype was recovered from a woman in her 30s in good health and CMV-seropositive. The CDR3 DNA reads TGTGCCAGCAGCTCTGGGCCTGCCGGCAACACTGAAGCTTTCTTT. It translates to CASSSGPAGNTEAFF.